The clone carrying this T cell receptor (beta chain) was counted ten times or more. Its specificity is not known. V lost 5 bases and J lost 1, with 14 bases in between. In germline, CDR1 is SEHNR, CDR2 FQNEAQ (reference sequence). This CDR3 is built from 15 residues. This record belongs to a study of molecular identifiers for immune sequencing clone quantification. Study-level findings and limits: Clones of above 20 RNA copies carried over 98% of effector molecules; in naive cells they carried under 1%.

Preparation of the bulk TCR libraries relied on previously described methods and listed TCR primers. TCRdb itself ran the PCR reads through MiXCR, one entry per CDR3 protein. The data hold some 680,000 distinct CDR3 sequences, with about 25% observed a single time. Naive CD8 libraries used about 20,000 to 1,100,000 sorted cells and 10%, 30% or 50% RNA. Sequenced input: naive CD8+ T cells from blood, with Jurkat cell RNA spiked in. Subset in this sample: FACS-sorted CD8+CD4-CCR7+CD45RA+ naive T cells. The genes are TRBV7-9 and TRBJ2-5; D is ambiguous. This clonotype was obtained from a human donor in good health. Some libraries in this study had Jurkat cell RNA spiked in. The CDR3 here is CASSHSFGPQETQYF. The DNA of the CDR3 is TGTGCCAGCAGCCATTCGTTTGGCCCCCAAGAGACCCAGTACTTC.